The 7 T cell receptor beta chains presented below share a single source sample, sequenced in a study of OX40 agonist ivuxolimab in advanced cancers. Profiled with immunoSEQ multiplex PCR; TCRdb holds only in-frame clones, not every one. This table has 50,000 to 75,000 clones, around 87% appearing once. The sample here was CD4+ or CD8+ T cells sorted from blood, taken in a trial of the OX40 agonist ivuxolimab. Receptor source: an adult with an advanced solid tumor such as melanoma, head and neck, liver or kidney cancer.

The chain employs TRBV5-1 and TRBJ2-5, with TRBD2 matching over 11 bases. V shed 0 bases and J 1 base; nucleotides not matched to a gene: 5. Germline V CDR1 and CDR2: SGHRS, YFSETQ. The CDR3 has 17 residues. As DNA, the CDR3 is TGCGCCAGCAGCTTGGACCTAGCGGGGGGTCTCCAAGAGACCCAGTACTTC. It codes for CASSLDLAGGLQETQYF.

The CDR3 loop reads CASSLGTGGPSGQFF. The CDR3 coding sequence is TGCGCCAGCAGCTTGGGGACAGGGGGACCCTCCGGGCAGTTCTTC. The rearrangement joins TRBV5-1 to TRBJ2-1; 10 bases agree with TRBD1. There are 15 residues in the CDR3. After removal of 0 bases from V and 12 bases from J, the junction contained 9 bases not matched to a gene. Germline lookup yields CDR1 SGHRS and CDR2 YFSETQ.

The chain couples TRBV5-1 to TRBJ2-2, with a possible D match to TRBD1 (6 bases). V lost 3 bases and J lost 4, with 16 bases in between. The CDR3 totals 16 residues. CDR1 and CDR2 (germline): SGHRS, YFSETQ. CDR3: CASSYRITGRTGELFF. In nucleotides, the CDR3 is TGCGCCAGCAGCTACCGTATCACAGGGCGCACCGGGGAGCTGTTTTTT.

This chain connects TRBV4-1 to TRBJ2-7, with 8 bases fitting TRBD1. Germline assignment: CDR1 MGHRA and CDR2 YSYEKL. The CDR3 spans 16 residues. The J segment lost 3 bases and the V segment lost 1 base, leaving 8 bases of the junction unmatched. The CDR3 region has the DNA TGCGCCAGCAGCCAAGTCCCAGGACAGGGCCTCTACGAGCAGTACTTC. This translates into CASSQVPGQGLYEQYF.

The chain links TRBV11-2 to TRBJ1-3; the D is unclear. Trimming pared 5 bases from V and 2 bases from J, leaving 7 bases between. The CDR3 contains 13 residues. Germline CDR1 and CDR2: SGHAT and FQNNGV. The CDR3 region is CASSRVPGNTIYF. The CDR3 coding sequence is TGTGCCAGCAGCCGGGTCCCTGGAAACACCATATATTTT.

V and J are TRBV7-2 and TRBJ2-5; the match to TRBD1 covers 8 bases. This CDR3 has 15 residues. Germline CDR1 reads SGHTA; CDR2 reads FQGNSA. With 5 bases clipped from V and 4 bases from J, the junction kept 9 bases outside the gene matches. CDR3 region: CASSERRTGSETQYF. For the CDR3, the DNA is TGTGCCAGCAGCGAGCGACGGACAGGGTCAGAGACCCAGTACTTC.

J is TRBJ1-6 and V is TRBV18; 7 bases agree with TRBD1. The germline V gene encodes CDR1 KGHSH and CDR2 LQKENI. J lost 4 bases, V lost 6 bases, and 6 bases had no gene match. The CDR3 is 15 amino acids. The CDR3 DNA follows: TGTGCCAGCTCTCACGGGGACAGTTATAATTCACCCCTCCACTTT. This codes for CASSHGDSYNSPLHF.